One TCR beta chain is described in this entry. No antigen is known for it. These data are taken from a study of shared clonotypes between healthy human individuals. Overall study context: Used for every donor were three CD4 naive, three CD4 memory, two CD8 naive and one CD8 memory plate.

CDR3 length: 15 residues. Healthy HIV-negative adults with no recent acute infections or vaccinations were recruited as donors. Assay execution proceeded at the deep level. Produced via immunoSEQ multiplex PCR; TCRdb's table is partial and in-frame only. There are millions of clones in the sample; approximately 94% occur only once, and 0.13% to 0.15% lies in the top ten. Study findings and constraints: When compared with the clonotypes that were shared by all four sorted-subset donors, the non-shared clonotypes turned out to have lower generation probabilities.

The source material was naive CD4+ T cells sorted from blood. Subset of the sample: CD45RA+ positively selected. The TCR sequence derives from a young man in good health. The rearrangement links TRBV12-2 to TRBJ2-2. TRBV12-2 is marked as a pseudogene. The CDR3 DNA is TGTGCAAGTCGCGTAGTTGTTGGAAACACCGGGGAGCTGTTTTTT. Amino acids: CASRVVVGNTGELFF.